This T cell receptor (beta chain) was captured in a study of T-cell memory formation after mild COVID-19. Of note for this clonotype: Its antigen is unknown.

Notes on the study in general: Pre-infection memory carried some responding clones, suggesting that cross-reactive memory joined.

Amplification by 5'RACE using constant-segment primers produced TCR alpha and TCR beta cDNA libraries that carried sample barcodes and UMIs. TCRdb recomputed calls from the 5' RACE reads with MiXCR, one row per CDR3 protein. The table records over 150,000 distinct CDR3 sequences, about a fifth of them present only once. With 6 bases removed from V and 2 bases from J, the gap between germline ends came to 10 bases. Germline lookup yields CDR1 ENHRY and CDR2 SYGVKD. This CDR3 contains 14 residues. The sequence was obtained from a man between 18 and 35 years old who had mild COVID-19 (a few samples of this study predate the infection). Cell type and time point are not known. Material: PBMCs or a T cell subset sorted from them (not recorded which). This rearrangement joins TRBV10-3 to TRBJ2-2, with D possibly matching TRBD1 (6 bases). The CDR3 region is CAIRPGTNTGELFF. DNA for the CDR3: TGTGCCATCAGACCCGGGACAAACACCGGGGAGCTGTTTTTT.